Shown below are 32 T cell receptor beta chains from a single sample sequenced in a study of blood T cells in healthy people across ages. Next came a second PCR, run for about 6 to 12 cycles, which used a sample-barcoded 5' primer along with a J-beta primer mix. TCRdb reanalysed the 5' RACE reads using MiXCR and keeps one entry per CDR3 protein. The sample consists of about 650,000 distinct CDR3 sequences, more than 45% of them appearing once. The sample comprised blood. The receptors stem from an elderly woman in good health.

This chain connects TRBV9 to TRBJ2-1, with a possible D match to TRBD2 (5 bases). V lost 7 bases to trimming and J lost 0 bases, with 11 bases between them. Germline assignment: CDR1 SGDLS and CDR2 YYNGEE. CDR3 size: 14 residues. The CDR3 sequence: CASAEENSYNEQFF. The CDR3 DNA reads as TGTGCCAGCGCGGAGGAGAACTCCTACAATGAGCAGTTCTTC.

This clonotype was counted at least ten times. The chain links TRBV21-1 to TRBJ2-1; the table's D gene call, TRBD2, was not cross checked with the DNA. TRBV21-1 corresponds to a pseudogene. The CDR3 runs to 17 residues. For the CDR3, the DNA is TGTGCCAGCAGGCCGAAAGCGGGGGGGTATTATAACAATGAGCAGTTCTTC. Encoded protein: CASRPKAGGYYNNEQFF.

This chain uses TRBV4-3 with TRBJ1-2; D gene ambiguous. Germline V gene data show CDR1 as LGHNA and CDR2 as YSLEER. V shed 0 bases and J shed 1 base, with 9 bases lying between them. The CDR3 runs 15 residues. The CDR3 sequence is CASSQDAGVNYGYTF. The CDR3 region has the DNA TGCGCCAGCAGCCAAGATGCGGGAGTTAACTATGGCTACACCTTC.

The chain has TRBV4-1 and TRBJ2-1; D is unclear. The CDR3 sequence is 15 residues long. V dropped 6 bases and J dropped 0 bases, with 12 bases sitting between them. The germline CDR1 and CDR2 sequences are MGHRA and YSYEKL. The CDR3 reads CASRPALGSYNEQFF. CDR3 coding DNA: TGCGCCAGCAGGCCTGCCCTAGGCTCCTACAATGAGCAGTTCTTC.

With respect to this clonotype: The germline gene is not matched at one end of the junction; a read error may be the cause. Written as DNA, the CDR3 is TGCGCCACTTTACTAGCGGGGGACACAGATACGCAGTATTTT. Amino acids: CATLLAGDTDTQYF. The rearrangement uses TRBV7-9 and TRBJ2-3; TRBD2 matches at 11 bases. CDR1 SEHNR and CDR2 FQNEAQ come from the germline V gene (reference sequence). This CDR3 region has 14 residues.

On this clonotype: Being one base from a much bigger clone, this may be a read error. The chain combines TRBV20-1 with TRBJ2-5; D gene uncertain. The V gene's germline CDR1 is DFQATT and CDR2 SNEGSKA (reference sequence). This CDR3 has 11 residues. This CDR3 is CSVSVVEAQYF. CDR3 bases: TGCAGTGTATCTGTAGTAGAGGCCCAGTACTTC.

With regard to this clonotype: A read error is possible here, since a much larger clone lies one base away. The genes are TRBV7-9 and TRBJ2-1; a weak D match, TRBD2 (6 bases). The DNA end is a closer match to TRBJ2-7, so the J assignment may be wrong. The CDR3 spans 13 residues. Germline assignment: CDR1 SEHNR and CDR2 FQNEAQ (reference sequence). DNA of the CDR3: TGTGCCAGCAGGGAAGGAGGGTTCAATGAGCAGTACTTC. Amino acid sequence: CASREGGFNEQYF.

This clonotype was detected ten times or more. This sequence joins TRBV10-3 and TRBJ2-1; unclear D gene. The V end was cut by 8 bases, the J end by 13 bases, with 18 bases between. This CDR3 comprises 12 residues. The V gene's germline CDR1 is ENHRY and CDR2 SYGVKD. The CDR3 nucleotides read TGTGCCATCGGAAACCCGGGCCCCACCCAGTTCTTC. This sequence encodes CAIGNPGPTQFF.

This clonotype showed up just a few times. The chain joins TRBV28 to TRBJ1-5, with a tentative D call TRBD1 (5 bases). The CDR3 contains 14 residues. Germline-derived CDR1 and CDR2 are MDHEN and SYDVKM. Deletions cut 4 bases from V and 5 bases from J, with 12 bases between. The CDR3 loop reads CASSSGIGDQPQHF. CDR3 bases: TGTGCCAGCAGTTCAGGGATAGGGGATCAGCCCCAGCATTTT. Full variable domain (outside the CDR3, taken from reference TRBV28 and TRBJ1-5): DVKVTQSSRYLVKRTGEKVFLECVQDMDHENMFWYRQDPGLGLRLIYFSYDVKMKEKGDIPEGYSVSREKKERFSLILESASTNQTSMYLCASSSGIGDQPQHFGDGTRLSIL.

This clonotype was recorded many times. The V and J genes are TRBV12-3 or TRBV12-4 and TRBJ2-1, with unresolved D. The V end lost 6 bases, the J end lost 4 bases, and 10 bases lay between the germline ends. The CDR3 contains 13 residues. CDR3 protein: CASSHNRYNEQFF. The CDR3 nucleotides are TGTGCCAGCAGCCATAACCGGTACAATGAGCAGTTCTTC.

This clonotype has at least ten counts. The rearrangement links TRBV5-1 to TRBJ2-1, with a tentative D call TRBD2 (6 bases). This CDR3 has 15 residues. The V and J ends lost 5 bases and 0 bases respectively, with 12 bases between them. Germline V gives CDR1 SGHRS, CDR2 YFSETQ. CDR3 nucleotide sequence: TGCGCCAGCAGGCCGGGACTTAGCTCCTACAATGAGCAGTTCTTC. Its protein is CASRPGLSSYNEQFF.

Concerning this clonotype: An end of the junction does not agree with germline; a read error may underlie this. J is TRBJ1-1 and V is TRBV7-9, with 7 bases fitting TRBD1. CDR1 SEHNR and CDR2 FQNEAQ come from the germline V gene (reference sequence). The CDR3 is 14 residues long. The CDR3 DNA is TGTGCCGGCAGCTCGGGACAGACCTACACTGAAGCTTTCTTT. Translated: CAGSSGQTYTEAFF.

Worth noting for this clonotype: This may be a read error, as it is one base from a much larger clone. J is TRBJ1-4 and V is TRBV25-1, with D unclear. With 4 bases removed from V and 2 bases from J, the gap between germline ends came to 14 bases. The CDR3 is 16 residues long. Germline V gives CDR1 MGHDK, CDR2 SYGVNS. CDR3 sequence (DNA): TGTGCCAGCAGTGGACACGGGGAGCACACTAATGAAAAACTGTTTTTT. Translation: CASSGHGEHTNEKLFF.

Remarks on this clonotype: A much larger clone lies one base from this, so it may be a read error. The gene calls are TRBV7-9 and TRBJ2-7; weak D call: TRBD1 (5 bases). The CDR3 runs 14 residues. Germline V gene lookup returns CDR1 SEHNR and CDR2 FQNEAQ (reference sequence). The CDR3 nucleotides read TGTGCCAGCAGCTTACAAGGGGCCACCTACGGGCAGTACTTC. Translated: CASSLQGATYGQYF.

This clonotype was found many times. This chain links TRBV20-1 with TRBJ2-1; TRBD2 matches 11 bases. Germline loops: CDR1 DFQATT, CDR2 SNEGSKA (reference sequence). The length of the CDR3 is 14 residues. V dropped 2 bases and J dropped 7; count of bases not matched to a gene: 4. The CDR3: CSARKGTSGNEQFF. CDR3 nucleotides: TGCAGTGCTAGAAAGGGGACTAGCGGAAATGAGCAGTTCTTC.

V gene TRBV20-1 combines with J gene TRBJ1-2, with 10 nucleotides matching TRBD1. The trim removed 0 bases at V and 5 bases at J, leaving 6 bases unmatched. CDR3 length: 15 amino acids. Germline V gene lookup returns CDR1 DFQATT and CDR2 SNEGSKA (reference sequence). The CDR3 nucleotides are TGCAGTGCTAGAGATCCCGGGACAGGGGAATATGGCTACACCTTC. Protein sequence: CSARDPGTGEYGYTF.

About this clonotype: This may arise from a read error, as a much more abundant clone is one base away. The chain links TRBV7-2 to TRBJ2-3, with D hard to call. Germline CDR1 SGHTA, CDR2 FQGNSA. The CDR3 is 14 amino acids. The CDR3 spells CANSLARATDTQYF. CDR3 coding DNA: TGTGCCAACAGCTTAGCTAGGGCCACAGATACGCAGTATTTT.

This chain links TRBV29-1 with TRBJ2-7; 14 bases align to TRBD2. The end of the DNA is better explained by TRBJ2-5, so the J call may be wrong. Germline V gives CDR1 SQVTM, CDR2 ANQGSEA. The CDR3 spans 19 residues. The CDR3 region is CSVEDTTSGGASYRETQYF. Here the CDR3 DNA reads TGCAGCGTTGAGGATACGACTAGCGGGGGGGCAAGTTATAGGGAGACCCAGTACTTC.

This clonotype was picked up many times. The chain combines TRBV4-2 with TRBJ1-5; TRBD1 agrees at 7 bases. Germline V lookup: CDR1 LGHNA, CDR2 YNFKEQ. With V trimmed by 5 bases and J by 7 bases, 5 bases remained unmatched. CDR3 length: 13 residues. The CDR3 sequence: CASSNRGSQPQHF. CDR3 coding DNA: TGTGCCAGCAGCAACAGGGGCTCACAGCCCCAGCATTTT.

V is TRBV11-2 and J is TRBJ1-1; D is uncertain. The germline gives CDR1 SGHAT, CDR2 FQNNGV. V lost 5 bases and J lost 1, with 5 bases in between. This CDR3 has 12 amino acids. The CDR3 here is CASSQWNTEAFF. Here the CDR3 DNA reads TGTGCCAGCAGCCAGTGGAACACTGAAGCTTTCTTT.

The rearrangement joins TRBV29-1 to TRBJ2-7; no clear D. Trimming shortened V by 4 bases and J by 7 bases, and 17 bases separated the two germline ends. CDR3 length: 13 residues. Germline values: CDR1 SQVTM, CDR2 ANQGSEA. The CDR3 coding sequence is TGCAGCGTTGCGGCAGCCTCCAGAGGTGAGCAGTACTTC. This codes for CSVAAASRGEQYF.

The chain links TRBV4-1 to TRBJ2-5; the D is unclear. The CDR3 runs 14 residues. The germline CDR1 and CDR2 sequences are MGHRA and YSYEKL. Between the trimmed V and J ends, which lost 3 bases and 0 bases, there was a span of 8 bases. The CDR3 reads CASSQQKYQETQYF. The CDR3 nucleotides are TGCGCCAGCAGCCAGCAGAAGTACCAAGAGACCCAGTACTTC.

This sequence joins TRBV29-1 and TRBJ2-1; D unclear. The CDR3 sequence is 13 residues long. Germline CDR1 reads SQVTM; CDR2 reads ANQGSEA. Trimming stripped 3 bases from V and 8 bases from J, with 14 bases between. CDR3 amino acids: CSVEIVADDEQFF. The CDR3 DNA sequence: TGCAGCGTTGAGATAGTGGCTGACGATGAGCAGTTCTTC.

This chain links TRBV7-3 with TRBJ1-2, with D possibly TRBD1 on 6 matching bases. Germline V gives CDR1 SGHTA, CDR2 FQGTGA. V dropped 1 base and J dropped 5 bases, with 14 bases sitting between them. The CDR3 contains 15 residues. The CDR3 bases are TGTGCCAGCAGCTTAAGTGGCAGGGGTTTATATGGCTACACCTTC. It yields the protein CASSLSGRGLYGYTF. The variable domain in full, completed from reference TRBV7-3 and TRBJ1-2, reads GAGVSQTPSNKVTEKGKYVELRCDPISGHTALYWYRQSLGQGPEFLIYFQGTGAADDSGLPNDRFFAVRPEGSVSTLKIQRTERGDSAVYLCASSLSGRGLYGYTFGSGTRLTVV.

About this clonotype: A much larger clone lies a single base off, so this may be a read error. This chain uses TRBV7-6 with TRBJ1-5, with unresolved D. Germline assignment: CDR1 SGHVS and CDR2 FNYEAQ. The CDR3 covers 13 residues. The CDR3: CARSTRLNQPQHF. CDR3 sequence (DNA): TGTGCCCGCAGCACCCGACTCAATCAGCCCCAGCATTTT.

V is TRBV7-9 and J is TRBJ2-3; D tentatively fits TRBD1 or TRBD2 (5 bases each). This CDR3 is built from 13 residues. Germline loops: CDR1 SEHNR, CDR2 FQNEAQ (reference sequence). Trimming took 8 bases from V and 7 from J, leaving 16 bases between them. DNA for the CDR3: TGTGCCAGCTCCCGGGACGACGAACATACGCAGTATTTT. It yields the protein CASSRDDEHTQYF. Full variable domain (outside the CDR3, taken from reference TRBV7-9 and TRBJ2-3): DTGVSQNPRHKITKRGQNVTFRCDPISEHNRLYWYRQTLGQGPEFLTYFQNEAQLEKSRLLSDRFSAERPKGSFSTLEIQRTEQGDSAMYLCASSRDDEHTQYFGPGTRLTVL.

The chain uses TRBV28 and TRBJ1-2, with D perhaps TRBD1 (5 bases). CDR3 length: 15 amino acids. Trimming shortened V by 6 bases and J by 2 bases, and 16 bases separated the two germline ends. Germline CDR1 reads MDHEN; CDR2 reads SYDVKM. This CDR3 reads CASRPRDRPNYGYTF. CDR3 coding DNA: TGTGCCAGCAGACCAAGGGACCGCCCGAACTATGGCTACACCTTC.

The genes are TRBV3-1 and TRBJ1-5, with D hard to call. The CDR3 totals 12 residues. Per germline, CDR1 LGHDT and CDR2 YNNKEL (reference sequence). The V end lost 0 bases, the J end lost 7 bases, and 4 bases lay between the germline ends. In DNA form, the CDR3 reads TGTGCCAGCAGCCAAGAGGGGCAGCCCCAGCATTTT. It specifies CASSQEGQPQHF. The whole variable domain, filled in from reference TRBV3-1 and TRBJ1-5, reads DTAVSQTPKYLVTQMGNDKSIKCEQNLGHDTMYWYKQDSKKFLKIMFSYNNKELIINETVPNRFSPKSPDKAHLNLHINSLELGDSAVYFCASSQEGQPQHFGDGTRLSIL.

Comments on this clonotype: The junction and the germline gene differ at one end; a read error may be behind it. The chain links TRBV28 to TRBJ1-2; maybe TRBD1 (5 bases). This CDR3 has 12 amino acids. Germline V gene lookup returns CDR1 MDHEN and CDR2 SYDVKM. CDR3 residues: CASSFQGYGYIF. CDR3 nucleotide sequence: TGTGCCAGCAGTTTCCAGGGCTATGGCTACATCTTC.

This clonotype has a count of ten or more. The V gene is TRBV7-3, the J gene TRBJ2-5; no firm D call. The CDR3 contains 15 residues. V lost 4 bases and J lost 0, with 12 bases in between. Germline-derived CDR1 and CDR2 are SGHTA and FQGTGA. As DNA, the CDR3 is TGTGCCAGCAGCTCTATAGCAGAGTACCAAGAGACCCAGTACTTC. This encodes CASSSIAEYQETQYF. The whole variable domain, filled in from reference TRBV7-3 and TRBJ2-5, reads GAGVSQTPSNKVTEKGKYVELRCDPISGHTALYWYRQSLGQGPEFLIYFQGTGAADDSGLPNDRFFAVRPEGSVSTLKIQRTERGDSAVYLCASSSIAEYQETQYFGPGTRLLVL.

This chain links TRBV3-1 with TRBJ2-5; D gene uncertain. The CDR3 contains 15 residues. Trimming cost V 4 bases and J 7 bases, with 19 bases left between them. Germline V gene data show CDR1 as LGHDT and CDR2 as YNNKEL (reference sequence). CDR3 amino acids: CASSPDTASSGTQYF. The CDR3 DNA is TGTGCCAGCAGCCCAGATACGGCCAGCTCGGGGACCCAGTACTTC.

V usage is TRBV25-1 and J usage is TRBJ1-1, with D possibly matching TRBD1 (6 bases). CDR3 length equals 15 residues. The germline CDR1 and CDR2 sequences are MGHDK and SYGVNS. Deletions cut 3 bases from V and 2 bases from J, with 13 bases between. The CDR3 region is CASSESDRSNTEAFF. The CDR3 coding sequence is TGTGCCAGCAGTGAGTCGGACAGATCCAACACTGAAGCTTTCTTT.